The clone carrying this T cell receptor (beta chain) was found many times. The target antigen is unknown. The source of the sample is a study of T cell repertoires in cytomegalovirus infection. MiXCR, run by TCRdb on the reads, gives a single entry per CDR3 protein. The sample holds some 280,000 distinct CDR3 sequences, about an eighth seen once. The CDR3 has 12 residues. V was pared by 3 bases and J by 6 bases, with 9 bases between. In germline, CDR1 is SGHTA, CDR2 FQGNSA. General study points: Adding up the frequency of public TCR beta families identified people who carried CMV plus the relevant HLA. Dominating the ex vivo response were HLA-C-restricted CMV-specific TCR beta clonotypes.

The genes are TRBV7-2 and TRBJ2-7; D gene ambiguous. Material: PBMCs. The sequence came from a human donor in good health (CMV status not recorded). Some clones in this sample may be carry-over from other donors' samples. The CDR3 DNA reads TGTGCCAGCAGCTTCCCTCACCTCGAGCAGTACTTC. Its protein product is CASSFPHLEQYF.